One and the same sample provided the 27 T cell receptor beta chains below, sequenced in a study of beta chain features in type 1 diabetes. The isolated RNA, all of it, was reverse transcribed, so expressed TCRB transcripts were what got sequenced. The protocol was immunoSEQ multiplex PCR, while the TCRdb copy is restricted to in-frame clones and leaves out a portion. The profile covers around 280,000 clones, with around 7.3% appearing a single time and more than 0.8% taken by the ten largest. Material: central memory CD4+ T cells from blood. The receptors were gathered from a woman under 30 in good health.

The sample holds many counts of this clone. This chain uses TRBV7-8 with TRBJ2-4; 7 nucleotides agree with TRBD2. The V gene end was trimmed by 4 bases and the J gene end by 0 bases; junction bases not matched to a gene: 6. The CDR3 covers 16 residues. From germline, CDR1 is SGHVS and CDR2 FQNEAQ. The CDR3 nucleotides are TGTGCCAGCAGCTACGGGGAGGGGAGAGCCAAAAACATTCAGTACTTC. Protein: CASSYGEGRAKNIQYF.

This clone came up many times. The chain employs TRBV19 and TRBJ2-3; 7 bases match TRBD1. This CDR3 comprises 14 residues. The germline CDR1 and CDR2 sequences are LNHDA and SQIVND (reference sequence). The V and J ends lost 10 bases and 1 base, in that order; junction bases with no gene match: 8. CDR3 in DNA: TGTGCCACTCGACAGGGCCGAGGCACAGATACGCAGTATTTT. This translates into CATRQGRGTDTQYF.

This clone was seen a few times. V usage is TRBV25-1 and J usage is TRBJ2-2, with no clear D. CDR1 and CDR2 (germline): MGHDK, SYGVNS. This CDR3 region has 11 residues. Between the trimmed V and J ends, which lost 5 bases and 5 bases, there was a span of 3 bases. CDR3 in DNA: TGTGCCAGCAGTTCTACCGGGGAGCTGTTTTTT. It specifies CASSSTGELFF.

V and J are TRBV28 and TRBJ1-4, with TRBD1 matching over 7 bases. The germline V gene encodes CDR1 MDHEN and CDR2 SYDVKM. The V and J ends lost 8 bases and 4 bases, in that order; junction bases with no gene match: 10. The CDR3 totals 15 residues. CDR3 sequence reads: CASVSPGQLNEKLFF. The CDR3 nucleotides are TGTGCCAGCGTATCACCGGGACAGCTTAATGAAAAACTGTTTTTT.

This clone appeared a few times. The chain is built from TRBV18 and TRBJ2-1, with 7 nucleotides matching TRBD1. The V gene's germline CDR1 is KGHSH and CDR2 LQKENI. The CDR3 covers 15 residues. The V segment lost 3 bases and the J segment 5 bases; nucleotides outside the gene matches: 7. The chain's CDR3 is CASSPRQGSNNEQFF. The CDR3 DNA reads as TGTGCCAGCTCACCCAGACAGGGTAGTAACAATGAGCAGTTCTTC.

In this sample, this clone turned up a few times. The chain recombines TRBV27 with TRBJ2-5; TRBD1 matches at 7 bases. CDR1 is MNHEY, CDR2 SMNVEV, per germline (reference sequence). The CDR3 has 15 amino acids. Trimming cost V 6 bases and J 4 bases; bases outside gene matches: 11. The CDR3 nucleotides are TGTGCCAGCAGAGACGGAGCAGGGGGTCGAGAGACCCAGTACTTC. Residues: CASRDGAGGRETQYF.

Ten or more counts support this clone. The J gene is TRBJ2-7, the V gene TRBV11-2, with no clear D. The V end was cut by 3 bases, the J end by 0 bases, with 9 bases between. The germline V gene encodes CDR1 SGHAT and CDR2 FQNNGV. The CDR3 totals 14 residues. CDR3 protein: CASSFSIYSYEQYV. The CDR3 DNA reads TGTGCCAGCAGCTTCTCTATCTACTCCTACGAGCAGTACGTC.

This clone was observed at least ten times. The rearrangement uses TRBV7-2 and TRBJ2-5; tentative D call: TRBD2 (5 bases). The CDR3 is 14 residues long. CDR1 and CDR2 (germline): SGHTA, FQGNSA. The germline V and J ends were trimmed by 7 bases and 5 bases, with 17 bases remaining between them. CDR3 sequence reads: CASNRPGVGETQYF. In DNA, the CDR3 is TGTGCCAGCAACAGACCCGGGGTTGGGGAGACCCAGTACTTC. Full variable domain (remainder filled in from reference TRBV7-2 and TRBJ2-5): GAGVSQSPSNKVTEKGKDVELRCDPISGHTALYWYRQSLGQGLEFLIYFQGNSAPDKSGLPSDRFSAERTGGSVSTLTIQRTQQEDSAVYLCASNRPGVGETQYFGPGTRLLVL.

This clone was recorded at least ten times. The rearrangement uses TRBV7-8 and TRBJ2-1; D is uncertain. Per the germline V gene, CDR1 is SGHVS and CDR2 is FQNEAQ. The ends were cut back, 1 base at V and 6 bases at J, with 7 bases in the middle. The CDR3 spans 13 residues. This CDR3 is CASSLVLSNEQFF. CDR3 in DNA: TGTGCCAGCAGCTTAGTCCTGAGCAATGAGCAGTTCTTC.

The chain joins TRBV7-2 to TRBJ1-5, with a possible D match to TRBD1 (6 bases). The CDR3 is 14 amino acids. Trimming took off 4 bases at V and 3 bases at J, with 10 bases between the two ends. Germline V CDR1 and CDR2: SGHTA, FQGNSA. The chain's CDR3 is CASSSQGLNQPQHF. The CDR3 bases are TGTGCCAGCAGCTCACAGGGCCTCAATCAGCCCCAGCATTTT. The variable domain in full, with the rest retrieved from reference TRBV7-2 and TRBJ1-5, is GAGVSQSPSNKVTEKGKDVELRCDPISGHTALYWYRQSLGQGLEFLIYFQGNSAPDKSGLPSDRFSAERTGGSVSTLTIQRTQQEDSAVYLCASSSQGLNQPQHFGDGTRLSIL.

Notes on this clone: The sample carries other DNA sequences with the same CDR3. V gene TRBV12-5 combines with J gene TRBJ1-1, with D hard to call. V was pared by 4 bases and J by 2 bases, with 8 bases between. Germline V gene data show CDR1 as LGHNT and CDR2 as FRNRAP. This CDR3 comprises 13 residues. Here the CDR3 DNA reads TGTGCTAGTGGTTCTAACGGAAACACTGAAGCTTTCTTT. As protein: CASGSNGNTEAFF.

This clone has a count of ten or more. This chain connects TRBV10-3 to TRBJ2-1, with 15 bases matching TRBD2. This CDR3 contains 15 residues. The V and J ends lost 2 bases and 10 bases, in that order; junction bases with no gene match: 3. Germline CDR1 is ENHRY and CDR2 is SYGVKD. For the CDR3, the DNA is TGTGCCATCAGTGAGCTGGGACTAGCGGGAGGCGAGCAGTTCTTC. Its translation: CAISELGLAGGEQFF.

This clone has a handful of counts. The rearrangement uses TRBV5-6 and TRBJ1-2; a possible D gene is TRBD1 (5 bases). The germline V and J ends were trimmed by 0 bases and 7 bases, with 16 bases remaining between them. The CDR3 has 15 amino acids. Germline V gives CDR1 SGHDT, CDR2 YYEEEE. For the CDR3, the DNA is TGTGCCAGCAGCTTGGGTGTAGGGGTTTTTGTTGGCTACACCTTC. This translates into CASSLGVGVFVGYTF.

The chain employs TRBV20-1 and TRBJ2-7, with TRBD1 matching over 8 bases. The CDR3 is 11 amino acids. V gave up 6 bases and J gave up 3 bases; unmatched junction bases: 1. CDR1 and CDR2 from the germline V gene are DFQATT and SNEGSKA (reference sequence). The CDR3 is CSADRGYEQYF. The CDR3 DNA follows: TGCAGTGCCGACAGGGGCTACGAGCAGTACTTC.

This clone was observed a handful of times. The chain employs TRBV7-2 and TRBJ2-1; 9 bases fit TRBD2. The CDR3 covers 15 residues. V lost 1 base and J lost 8; bases outside the gene matches: 6. The germline V gene encodes CDR1 SGHTA and CDR2 FQGNSA. The CDR3 loop is CASSLVRGGPHEQFF. The CDR3 coding sequence is TGTGCCAGCAGCTTAGTGCGGGGGGGGCCCCATGAGCAGTTCTTC.

This clone has ten or more counts. This chain joins TRBV6-5 and TRBJ1-2; D is unclear. Trimming took 6 bases from V and 4 from J, leaving 12 bases between them. Germline V gene data show CDR1 as MNHEY and CDR2 as SVGAGI. The CDR3 is 13 amino acids. The CDR3 here is CASSPDGAYGYTF. The CDR3 DNA follows: TGTGCCAGCAGCCCAGACGGAGCCTATGGCTACACCTTC.

This clone was found many times. This chain links TRBV9 with TRBJ1-3; D is unclear. The V gene lost 0 bases and the J gene lost 0 bases, with 10 bases spanning the gap. From germline, CDR1 is SGDLS and CDR2 YYNGEE. The CDR3 sequence is 16 residues long. The CDR3 nucleotides read TGTGCCAGCAGCGTAGGTTTGGGGTCCTCTGGAAACACCATATATTTT. Translated, it gives CASSVGLGSSGNTIYF. The whole variable domain, remainder taken from reference TRBV9 and TRBJ1-3, is DSGVTQTPKHLITATGQRVTLRCSPRSGDLSVYWYQQSLDQGLQFLIQYYNGEERAKGNILERFSAQQFPDLHSELNLSSLELGDSALYFCASSVGLGSSGNTIYFGEGSWLTVV.

The chain carries TRBV18 and TRBJ1-2; D uncertain. Trimming removed 2 bases from V and 8 bases from J, with 12 bases in between. This CDR3 is built from 13 residues. CDR1 is KGHSH, CDR2 LQKENI, per germline. The CDR3 loop is CASSPRSEYGYTF. CDR3 coding DNA: TGTGCCAGCTCACCAAGATCCGAGTACGGCTACACCTTC.

This clone was observed a few times. The chain carries TRBV19 and TRBJ1-4; unclear D gene. V was clipped by 5 bases and J by 0 bases, with 10 bases between them. The germline V gene has CDR1 LNHDA and CDR2 SQIVND (reference sequence). The CDR3 runs to 15 residues. This chain's CDR3 is CASSQESATNEKLFF. CDR3 nucleotides: TGTGCCAGTAGTCAAGAGTCTGCAACTAATGAAAAACTGTTTTTT. Drawing the rest from reference TRBV19 and TRBJ1-4, the complete variable domain is DGGITQSPKYLFRKEGQNVTLSCEQNLNHDAMYWYRQDPGQGLRLIYYSQIVNDFQKGDIAEGYSVSREKKESFPLTVTSAQKNPTAFYLCASSQESATNEKLFFGSGTQLSVL.

The chain joins TRBV7-9 to TRBJ1-5; D remains ambiguous. Trimming left V 5 bases short and J 6 bases short, with 11 bases between. Germline values: CDR1 SEHNR, CDR2 FQNEAQ (reference sequence). This CDR3 region has 13 residues. CDR3 nucleotides: TGTGCCAGCAGCCGGAAGCTCGGTCAGCCCCAGCATTTT. This translates into CASSRKLGQPQHF.

This rearrangement joins TRBV9 to TRBJ2-5; 15 positions match TRBD2. Germline V gene data show CDR1 as SGDLS and CDR2 as YYNGEE. The CDR3 is made up of 16 amino acids. The trim removed 3 bases at V and 6 bases at J, leaving 6 bases unmatched. In DNA, the CDR3 is TGTGCCAGCAGCGCCTCCGGGACTAGCGGGGGGCAGACCCAGTACTTC. The encoded protein is CASSASGTSGGQTQYF.

The chain employs TRBV7-9 and TRBJ2-1; 11 bases are a match to TRBD2. This CDR3 has 16 residues. Germline V gene data show CDR1 as SEHNR and CDR2 as FQNEAQ (reference sequence). V was pared by 1 base and J by 3 bases, with 2 bases of the junction left unmatched. The CDR3 here is CASSLGLAGNYNEQFF. In nucleotides, the CDR3 is TGTGCCAGCAGCTTAGGACTAGCGGGGAACTACAATGAGCAGTTCTTC.

This clone was observed a handful of times. This sequence joins TRBV30 and TRBJ1-5, with D possibly TRBD1 on 6 matching bases. The CDR3 is 14 residues long. The V and J ends lost 5 bases and 2 bases respectively, with 13 bases between them. Germline loops: CDR1 GTSNPN, CDR2 SVGIG (reference sequence). The CDR3 sequence: CAWAHRAGNQPQHF. CDR3 DNA: TGTGCCTGGGCCCACAGGGCAGGCAATCAGCCCCAGCATTTT.

Regarding this clone: One end of the junction is discordant with germline, which a read error may explain. The V gene is TRBV7-7, the J gene TRBJ2-5, with D possibly called TRBD1 or TRBD2 (5 bases each). This CDR3 is built from 13 residues. The germline V gene encodes CDR1 SSHAT and CDR2 FNYEAQ (reference sequence). CDR3 amino acids: CASSYGGQETQYF. CDR3 DNA: TGTGCTAGCAGCTATGGGGGCCAAGAGACCCAGTACTTC.

This clone appeared a few times. Other nucleotide sequences in the sample specify the same CDR3. V and J are TRBV5-1 and TRBJ2-1; weak D call: TRBD2 (6 bases). Trimming removed 2 bases from V and 6 bases from J, with 9 bases in between. The CDR3 covers 13 residues. CDR1 and CDR2 from the germline V gene are SGHRS and YFSETQ. This CDR3 is CASSFGGGNEQFF. The CDR3 DNA is TGCGCCAGCAGCTTCGGGGGAGGCAATGAGCAGTTCTTC.

The V and J genes are TRBV7-6 and TRBJ1-5; TRBD1 matches at 7 bases. The CDR3 has 18 amino acids. The V and J ends lost 5 bases and 2 bases, in that order; junction bases with no gene match: 15. The germline gives CDR1 SGHVS, CDR2 FNYEAQ. CDR3 sequence reads: CASSKAGTVIKRNQPQHF. The CDR3 coding sequence is TGTGCCAGCAGCAAAGCCGGGACAGTAATAAAGCGCAATCAGCCCCAGCATTTT. Drawing the rest from reference TRBV7-6 and TRBJ1-5, the complete variable domain is GAGVSQSPRYKVTKRGQDVALRCDPISGHVSLYWYRQALGQGPEFLTYFNYEAQQDKSGLPNDRFSAERPEGSISTLTIQRTEQRDSAMYRCASSKAGTVIKRNQPQHFGDGTRLSIL.

This clone was picked up a small number of times. The chain links TRBV6-1 to TRBJ2-1; no definite D call. This CDR3 has 17 residues. V dropped 1 base and J dropped 0 bases, with 13 bases sitting between them. CDR1 and CDR2 from the germline V gene are MNHNS and SASEGT. The CDR3 sequence: CASSEVGLSSSYNEQFF. The CDR3, as DNA: TGTGCCAGCAGTGAAGTGGGTCTTTCTAGCTCCTACAATGAGCAGTTCTTC.